These T cell receptor beta chains were read from a single sample in a study of blood T cell repertoires in COVID-19. TCRdb's table, derived via immunoSEQ multiplex PCR, lists solely in-frame clones and lacks some. The sample records about 99,000 clones, 84% being singletons. Material: peripheral blood. The source of these receptors is a human donor in a cohort sampled during active COVID-19. CDR3s include the opening cysteine and the closing phenylalanine or tryptophan. Clone size is shown for a subset of rows, as once, few, many or a class of expanded clone.

clone_size j_call v_call cdr3_aa
. TRBJ1-6 TRBV21-1 CASSTWTGGGSPLHF
. TRBJ2-5 TRBV7-6 CASTPRGRQETQYF
. TRBJ2-7 TRBV5-1 CASSRNMESYEQYF
. TRBJ1-5 TRBV3-1/TRBV3-2 CASSRTGRDQPQHF
. TRBJ1-2 TRBV29-1 CSVEEGTGSGGYTF
. TRBJ2-2 TRBV5-4 CASSQAGGWNSGELFF
. TRBJ1-1 TRBV19 CASRGAGGWGTEAFF
. TRBJ1-1 TRBV2 CASSGRGLTLGAFF
. TRBJ2-3 TRBV5-1 CASSLAYSGGEEDTQYF
. TRBJ1-1 TRBV5-8 CASSLFGTEAFF
. TRBJ2-2 TRBV5-1 CASSLALAGVNTGELFF
. TRBJ1-2 TRBV6-5 CASREDRGQGYTF
. TRBJ1-1 TRBV7-8 CASSSIGTGDTEAFF
. TRBJ2-2 TRBV29-1 CSVSNRGHTGELFF
few TRBJ1-2 TRBV5-1 CASSSGDTLYGYTF
. TRBJ1-1 TRBV3-1/TRBV3-2 CASSQGPEPNTEAFF